This TCR beta chain was found in a study of read filtering for tumor transcriptome and immune sequencing. Bone marrow was sampled from every patient at the time of active disease. At least ten counts were recorded for this clonotype. From about 0.4 ug of RNA, a library with molecular barcoded alpha/delta and beta/gamma adaptors was made. TCRdb reanalysed the reads using MiXCR and keeps one entry per CDR3 protein. Here the sample spans 40,000 or so distinct CDR3 sequences, 12% to 15% being singletons. This CDR3 comprises 13 residues. Between the trimmed V and J ends, which lost 3 bases and 9 bases, there was a span of 12 bases. CDR1 is LNHDA and CDR2 is SQIVND in the germline V gene (reference sequence).

The sample consisted of a population of CD138-negative cells sorted from bone marrow. This TCR was sampled from a donor older than 35 with multiple myeloma. J is TRBJ2-1 and V is TRBV19; D is uncertain. The CDR3 loop is CASSISSSGEQFF. The DNA of the CDR3 is TGTGCCAGTAGTATCAGTAGCTCGGGTGAGCAGTTCTTC.